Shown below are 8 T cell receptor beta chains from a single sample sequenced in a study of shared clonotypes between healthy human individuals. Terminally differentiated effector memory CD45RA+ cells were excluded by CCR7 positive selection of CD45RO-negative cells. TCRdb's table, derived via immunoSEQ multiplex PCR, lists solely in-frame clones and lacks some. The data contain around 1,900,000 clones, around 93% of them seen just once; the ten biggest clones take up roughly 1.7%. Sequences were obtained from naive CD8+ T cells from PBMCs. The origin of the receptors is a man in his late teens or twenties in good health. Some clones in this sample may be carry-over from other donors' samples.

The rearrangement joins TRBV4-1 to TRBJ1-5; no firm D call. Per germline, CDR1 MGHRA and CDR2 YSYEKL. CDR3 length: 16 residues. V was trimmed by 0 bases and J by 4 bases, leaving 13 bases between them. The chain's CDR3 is CASSQEVTAGNQPQHF. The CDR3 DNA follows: TGCGCCAGCAGCCAAGAGGTTACGGCGGGAAATCAGCCCCAGCATTTT.

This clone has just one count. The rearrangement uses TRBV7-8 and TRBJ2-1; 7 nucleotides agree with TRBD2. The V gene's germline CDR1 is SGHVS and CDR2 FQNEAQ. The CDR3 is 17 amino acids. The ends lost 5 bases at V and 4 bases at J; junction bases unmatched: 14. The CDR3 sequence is CASSSPLEGGPYNEQFF. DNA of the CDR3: TGTGCCAGCAGCAGTCCGTTGGAGGGAGGGCCGTACAATGAGCAGTTCTTC.

Here the CDR3 DNA reads TGTGCCAGCATCCCAACGGGGGGACAGGGCCAAGGCTACACCTTC. Amino acid sequence: CASIPTGGQGQGYTF. The chain is built from TRBV6-5 and TRBJ1-2, with 9 nucleotides matching TRBD1. The V gene's germline CDR1 is MNHEY and CDR2 SVGAGI. This CDR3 spans 15 amino acids. With 7 bases clipped from V and 8 bases from J, the junction kept 14 bases outside the gene matches.

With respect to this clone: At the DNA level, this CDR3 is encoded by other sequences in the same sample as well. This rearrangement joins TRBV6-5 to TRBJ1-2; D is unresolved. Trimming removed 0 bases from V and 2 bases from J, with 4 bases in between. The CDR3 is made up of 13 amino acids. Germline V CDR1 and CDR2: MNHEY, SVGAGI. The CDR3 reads CASSYSANYGYTF. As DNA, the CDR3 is TGTGCCAGCAGTTACTCAGCCAACTATGGCTACACCTTC.

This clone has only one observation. CDR3 bases: TGTGCCAGCAGCGCTAGCGGGGGCCATAGGGGTGAGCAGTTCTTC. As protein: CASSASGGHRGEQFF. The chain joins TRBV2 to TRBJ2-1; 10 bases match TRBD2. V lost 6 bases to trimming and J lost 9 bases; unmatched junction nucleotides: 11. CDR1 and CDR2 from the germline V gene are SNHLY and FYNNEI. The CDR3 sequence is 15 residues long.

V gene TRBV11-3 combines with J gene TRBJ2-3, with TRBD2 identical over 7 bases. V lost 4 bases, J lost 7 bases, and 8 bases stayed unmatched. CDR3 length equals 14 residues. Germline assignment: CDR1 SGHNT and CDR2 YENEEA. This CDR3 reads CASSSGEGPHTQYF. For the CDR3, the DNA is TGTGCCAGCAGCTCCGGGGAGGGTCCACATACGCAGTATTTT.

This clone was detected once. CDR3 in DNA: TGTGCCAGCTTATACGGGGGTGAAGCTTTCTTT. Its protein product is CASLYGGEAFF. The chain employs TRBV5-4 and TRBJ1-1; a possible D gene is TRBD1 (5 bases). V was shortened by 7 bases and J by 7 bases, with 11 bases between the two germline ends. There are 11 residues in the CDR3. Germline-derived CDR1 and CDR2 are SGHNT and YYREEE (reference sequence).

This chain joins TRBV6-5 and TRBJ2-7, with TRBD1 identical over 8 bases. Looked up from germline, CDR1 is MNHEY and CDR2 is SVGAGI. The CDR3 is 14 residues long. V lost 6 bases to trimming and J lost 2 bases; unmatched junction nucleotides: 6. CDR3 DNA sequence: TGTGCCAGCAGCATAGACAGGGGCCCCTACGAGCAGTACTTC. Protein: CASSIDRGPYEQYF.